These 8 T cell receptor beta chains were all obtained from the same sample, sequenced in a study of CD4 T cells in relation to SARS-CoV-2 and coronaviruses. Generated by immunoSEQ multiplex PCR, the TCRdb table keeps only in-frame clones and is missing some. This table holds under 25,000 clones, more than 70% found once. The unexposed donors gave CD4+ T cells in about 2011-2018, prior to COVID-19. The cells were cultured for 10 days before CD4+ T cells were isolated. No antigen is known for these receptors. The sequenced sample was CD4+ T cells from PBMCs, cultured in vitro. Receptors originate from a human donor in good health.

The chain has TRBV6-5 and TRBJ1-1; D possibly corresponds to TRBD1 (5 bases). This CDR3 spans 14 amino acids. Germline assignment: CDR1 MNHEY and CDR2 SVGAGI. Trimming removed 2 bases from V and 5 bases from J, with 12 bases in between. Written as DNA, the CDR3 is TGTGCCAGCAGTTACGGGGGGGTGAGAACTGAAGCTTTCTTT. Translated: CASSYGGVRTEAFF.

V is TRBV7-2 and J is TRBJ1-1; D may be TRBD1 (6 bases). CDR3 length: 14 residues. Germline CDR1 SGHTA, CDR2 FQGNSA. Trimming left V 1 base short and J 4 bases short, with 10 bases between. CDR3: CASSLEPRGTEAFF. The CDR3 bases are TGTGCCAGCAGCTTAGAACCCAGGGGCACTGAAGCTTTCTTT.

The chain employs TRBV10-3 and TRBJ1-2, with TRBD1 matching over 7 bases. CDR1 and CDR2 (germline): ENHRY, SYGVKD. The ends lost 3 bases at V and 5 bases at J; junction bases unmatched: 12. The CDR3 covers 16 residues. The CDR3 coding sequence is TGTGCCATCAGTGATTTAAGGGGGCAGACCTCTTATGGCTACACCTTC. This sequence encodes CAISDLRGQTSYGYTF.

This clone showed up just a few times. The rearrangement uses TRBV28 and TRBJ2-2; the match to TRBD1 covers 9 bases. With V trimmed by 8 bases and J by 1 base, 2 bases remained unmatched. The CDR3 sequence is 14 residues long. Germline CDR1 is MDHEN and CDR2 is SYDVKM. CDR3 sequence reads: CASGTGLNTGELFF. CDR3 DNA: TGTGCCAGCGGGACAGGGCTGAACACCGGGGAGCTGTTTTTT.

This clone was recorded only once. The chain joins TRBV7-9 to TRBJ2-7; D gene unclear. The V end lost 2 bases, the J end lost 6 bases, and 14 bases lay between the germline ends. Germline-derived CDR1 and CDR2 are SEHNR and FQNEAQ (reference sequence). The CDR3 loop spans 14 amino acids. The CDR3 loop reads CASSLSQSGVEQYF. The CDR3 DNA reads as TGTGCCAGCAGCTTAAGTCAATCGGGCGTCGAGCAGTACTTC. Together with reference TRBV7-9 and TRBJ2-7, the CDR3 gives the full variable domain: DTGVSQNPRHKITKRGQNVTFRCDPISEHNRLYWYRQTLGQGPEFLTYFQNEAQLEKSRLLSDRFSAERPKGSFSTLEIQRTEQGDSAMYLCASSLSQSGVEQYFGPGTRLTVT.

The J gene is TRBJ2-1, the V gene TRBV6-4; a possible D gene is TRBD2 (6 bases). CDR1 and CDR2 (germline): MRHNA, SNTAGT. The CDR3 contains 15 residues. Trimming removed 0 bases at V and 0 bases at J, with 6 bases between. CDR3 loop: CASSDSSGSYNEQFF. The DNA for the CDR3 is TGTGCCAGCAGTGACTCTAGCGGCTCCTACAATGAGCAGTTCTTC.

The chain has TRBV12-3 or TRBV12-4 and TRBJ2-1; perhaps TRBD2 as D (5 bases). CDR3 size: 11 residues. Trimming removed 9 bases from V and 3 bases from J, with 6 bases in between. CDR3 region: CASTSYNEQFF. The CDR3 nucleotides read TGTGCCAGTACTAGCTACAATGAGCAGTTCTTC.

The CDR3 spells CASSLQEGDTGELFF. The CDR3 bases are TGTGCCAGCTCACTTCAGGAGGGTGACACCGGGGAGCTGTTTTTT. This rearrangement joins TRBV18 to TRBJ2-2; D might be TRBD2 (6 bases). The CDR3 is 15 residues long. The germline V gene encodes CDR1 KGHSH and CDR2 LQKENI. V lost 4 bases and J 3 bases, leaving 12 bases between the germline ends.